One sample yielded the 25 T cell receptor beta chains listed below, sequenced in a study of blood T cell repertoires in COVID-19. Repertoires were generated with immunoSEQ multiplex PCR, while TCRdb's copy carries only in-frame clones and drops some. The repertoire includes fewer than 350,000 clones, around 86% of them detected once, and approximately 5.2% sits in the top ten. The sequenced sample consisted of PBMCs or T cells enriched from blood (not recorded which). Receptor source: a man in his sixties who had recovered from COVID-19.

The chain links TRBV5-4 to TRBJ2-3; D may be TRBD1 (6 bases). Germline CDR1 and CDR2: SGHNT and YYREEE (reference sequence). The CDR3 sequence is 15 residues long. The V and J ends lost 4 bases and 0 bases respectively, with 12 bases between them. The CDR3 here is CASSATGQSTDTQYF. CDR3 in DNA: TGTGCCAGCAGCGCAACAGGGCAGAGCACAGATACGCAGTATTTT.

The genes are TRBV11-1 and TRBJ1-1; D might be TRBD1 (6 bases). The CDR3 extends over 15 amino acids. Deletions cut 5 bases from V and 0 bases from J, with 13 bases between. CDR1 and CDR2 from the germline V gene are SGHAT and FQDESV (reference sequence). In nucleotides, the CDR3 is TGTGCCAGCAGCCCGCGACAGGCCCTGAACACTGAAGCTTTCTTT. It encodes CASSPRQALNTEAFF.

The gene calls are TRBV7-2 and TRBJ1-1; the match to TRBD1 covers 8 bases. The CDR3 is made up of 15 amino acids. Germline assignment: CDR1 SGHTA and CDR2 FQGNSA. V shed 1 base, J shed 4 bases, and the junction held 5 bases outside the gene matches. DNA of the CDR3: TGTGCCAGCAGCTTAGTAGGGACAGGAGTCACTGAAGCTTTCTTT. It translates to CASSLVGTGVTEAFF.

The CDR3 spells CASSQERPGPYEQYF. CDR3 coding DNA: TGTGCCAGCAGCCAAGAACGGCCAGGCCCCTACGAGCAGTACTTC. The chain has TRBV3-1 (or the pseudogene TRBV3-2) and TRBJ2-7, with unresolved D. Trimming shortened V by 0 bases and J by 2 bases, and 11 bases separated the two germline ends. The germline gives CDR1 LGHDT, CDR2 YNNKEL (reference sequence). The CDR3 extends over 15 amino acids.

CDR3 residues: CASSSTGNEQYF. CDR3 nucleotide sequence: TGTGCCAGCAGCTCGACAGGGAACGAGCAGTACTTC. The chain is built from TRBV11-2 and TRBJ2-7; the match to TRBD1 covers 7 bases. Germline CDR1 and CDR2: SGHAT and FQNNGV. The CDR3 is 12 amino acids. The J segment lost 5 bases and the V segment lost 4 bases, leaving 2 bases of the junction unmatched.

The chain carries TRBV23-1 and TRBJ2-7, with D hard to call. TRBV23-1 is an ORF; its function is uncertain. The CDR3 runs to 12 residues. V lost 11 bases and J lost 4, with 15 bases in between. CDR3 residues: CAHLTYWYEQYF. CDR3 sequence (DNA): TGCGCCCACCTGACATATTGGTACGAGCAGTACTTC.

This chain uses TRBV19 with TRBJ1-2, with 7 positions matching TRBD1. CDR1 and CDR2 (germline): LNHDA, SQIVND (reference sequence). CDR3 size: 15 residues. V lost 5 bases, J lost 4 bases, and 10 bases stayed unmatched. The CDR3 nucleotides read TGTGCCAGTAGTTTACTAACACAGGGGACCTATGGCTACACCTTC. Translated, it gives CASSLLTQGTYGYTF.

This chain uses TRBV3-1 (or the pseudogene TRBV3-2) with TRBJ1-5, with D possibly matching TRBD1 (5 bases). The CDR3 is 16 amino acids. Trimming stripped 2 bases from V and 8 bases from J, with 19 bases between. Per germline, CDR1 LGHDT and CDR2 YNNKEL (reference sequence). CDR3 DNA sequence: TGTGCCAGCAGCCAATTTGGGGGAGGGGAAGAGAAGCCCCAGCATTTT. Its translation is CASSQFGGGEEKPQHF.

The chain couples TRBV10-3 to TRBJ2-5; no reliable D call. The CDR3 runs to 11 residues. Looked up from germline, CDR1 is ENHRY and CDR2 is SYGVKD. V lost 3 bases and J 4 bases, leaving 3 bases between the germline ends. The CDR3 protein is CAISELETQYF. CDR3 nucleotide sequence: TGTGCCATCAGTGAACTAGAGACCCAGTACTTC.

The rearrangement joins TRBV18 to TRBJ1-5; TRBD1 aligns across 8 bases. Germline V gene sequence: CDR1 KGHSH, CDR2 LQKENI. The V gene end was trimmed by 3 bases and the J gene end by 1 base; junction bases not matched to a gene: 5. This CDR3 has 16 residues. The CDR3 coding sequence is TGTGCCAGCTCACCCGGACAGGGTAAAAGCAATCAGCCCCAGCATTTT. It encodes CASSPGQGKSNQPQHF.

The V and J genes are TRBV5-1 and TRBJ2-7; D is possibly TRBD2 (7 bases). V lost 4 bases to trimming and J lost 0 bases, with 23 bases between them. CDR1 is SGHRS and CDR2 is YFSETQ in the germline V gene. The CDR3 is made up of 18 amino acids. The CDR3 protein is CASSPDGGGSPSSYEQYF. The CDR3 coding sequence is TGCGCCAGCAGCCCCGACGGGGGCGGGAGTCCCTCCTCCTACGAGCAGTACTTC.

This clone was counted only a few times. The rearrangement joins TRBV4-2 to TRBJ1-5; D is perhaps TRBD1 (5 bases). This CDR3 is built from 14 residues. Germline V gene data show CDR1 as LGHNA and CDR2 as YNFKEQ. Trimming cost V 0 bases and J 4 bases, with 7 bases left between them. For the CDR3, the DNA is TGTGCCAGCAGCCAAGAGGGGACTAATCAGCCCCAGCATTTT. It yields the protein CASSQEGTNQPQHF.

The V gene is TRBV12-3 or TRBV12-4, the J gene TRBJ1-2, with D tentatively TRBD1 (6 bases). This CDR3 has 13 amino acids. V dropped 7 bases and J dropped 8 bases, with 17 bases sitting between them. The CDR3 sequence is CASTSRGGLGYTF. The DNA of the CDR3 is TGTGCCAGCACCTCAAGAGGGGGATTAGGCTACACCTTC.

This clone was seen once. V and J are TRBV5-8 and TRBJ1-2; tentative D call: TRBD1 (5 bases). The CDR3 spans 17 residues. Germline V CDR1 and CDR2: SGHTS, YDEGEE. Trimming took 0 bases from V and 8 from J, leaving 23 bases between them. The CDR3 nucleotides read TGTGCCAGCAGCTTGGGAGACAGTCAAATCTTGTACAGAGGCTACACCTTC. The encoded protein is CASSLGDSQILYRGYTF.

The J gene is TRBJ1-1, the V gene TRBV25-1; the D gene is possibly TRBD1 (5 bases). Trimming shortened V by 6 bases and J by 1 base, and 9 bases separated the two germline ends. The CDR3 totals 13 residues. Per germline, CDR1 MGHDK and CDR2 SYGVNS. The CDR3 coding sequence is TGTGCCAGCAGATGGGGGGGGAACACTGAAGCTTTCTTT. Translation: CASRWGGNTEAFF. The full variable domain, with the rest looked up from reference TRBV25-1 and TRBJ1-1, is EADIYQTPRYLVIGTGKKITLECSQTMGHDKMYWYQQDPGMELHLIHYSYGVNSTEKGDLSSESTVSRIRTEHFPLTLESARPSHTSQYLCASRWGGNTEAFFGQGTRLTVV.

The chain is built from TRBV29-1 and TRBJ2-7; D not resolved. The CDR3 has 14 residues. The V end was cut by 4 bases, the J end by 0 bases, with 13 bases between. Germline-derived CDR1 and CDR2 are SQVTM and ANQGSEA. The CDR3 DNA follows: TGCAGCGTTGTGCGGCAAGATAGCTCCTACGAGCAGTACTTC. This codes for CSVVRQDSSYEQYF.

The gene calls are TRBV2 and TRBJ1-6; D possibly corresponds to TRBD1 (6 bases). Trimming cost V 4 bases and J 7 bases, with 11 bases left between them. CDR3 length equals 14 residues. The germline V gene encodes CDR1 SNHLY and CDR2 FYNNEI. The CDR3 bases are TGTGCCAGCAGTGGTGGACAGCCCAATTCACCCCTCCACTTT. It translates to CASSGGQPNSPLHF. The full variable domain, rest sourced from reference TRBV2 and TRBJ1-6, is EPEVTQTPSHQVTQMGQEVILRCVPISNHLYFYWYRQILGQKVEFLVSFYNNEISEKSEIFDDQFSVERPDGSNFTLKIRSTKLEDSAMYFCASSGGQPNSPLHFGNGTRLTVT.

This clone was detected once. The chain combines TRBV11-2 with TRBJ2-7, with 8 bases that match TRBD1. After removal of 3 bases from V and 4 bases from J, the junction contained 2 bases not matched to a gene. The CDR3 is made up of 13 amino acids. Germline assignment: CDR1 SGHAT and CDR2 FQNNGV. CDR3 protein: CASSFGTGYEQYF. As DNA, the CDR3 is TGTGCCAGCAGCTTCGGGACAGGTTACGAGCAGTACTTC.

This clone was found a few times. This chain links TRBV5-1 with TRBJ1-1; weak D call: TRBD1 (6 bases). V dropped 8 bases and J dropped 1 base, with 12 bases sitting between them. CDR1 and CDR2 from the germline V gene are SGHRS and YFSETQ. The CDR3 contains 13 residues. CDR3 loop: CASRQETNTEAFF. CDR3 bases: TGCGCCAGTCGACAGGAGACGAACACTGAAGCTTTCTTT.

The genes are TRBV19 and TRBJ2-5; perhaps TRBD1 as D (6 bases). This CDR3 has 14 amino acids. V lost 3 bases to trimming and J lost 4 bases, with 12 bases between them. Germline V lookup: CDR1 LNHDA, CDR2 SQIVND (reference sequence). This CDR3 is CASSITGGGETQYF. CDR3 nucleotide sequence: TGTGCCAGTAGTATCACTGGGGGCGGAGAGACCCAGTACTTC.

In DNA form, the CDR3 reads TGTGCCAGCAGCTTCTCCGGGACAGGTTATGGCTACACCTTC. It translates to CASSFSGTGYGYTF. The V and J genes are TRBV7-2 and TRBJ1-2; TRBD1 matches 8 bases. The trim removed 3 bases at V and 5 bases at J, leaving 5 bases unmatched. This CDR3 is built from 14 residues. Germline-derived CDR1 and CDR2 are SGHTA and FQGNSA.

The rearrangement uses TRBV11-2 and TRBJ2-5; 10 bases match TRBD1. J was trimmed by 4 bases and V by 5 bases; bases with no gene match: 13. The CDR3 covers 17 residues. The germline V gene encodes CDR1 SGHAT and CDR2 FQNNGV. CDR3 nucleotides: TGTGCCAGCAGCACCTTCGGGACAGGGGCCTCGGGAGAGACCCAGTACTTC. It specifies CASSTFGTGASGETQYF.

CDR3 protein: CASSFPGQGVEQFF. The CDR3 nucleotides are TGCGCCAGCAGCTTTCCGGGACAGGGGGTTGAGCAGTTCTTC. The rearrangement uses TRBV5-1 and TRBJ2-1, with 11 bases aligning to TRBD1. Germline CDR1 is SGHRS and CDR2 is YFSETQ. The V and J ends lost 2 bases and 9 bases, in that order; junction bases with no gene match: 4. The CDR3 is made up of 14 amino acids.

The genes are TRBV3-1 (or the pseudogene TRBV3-2) and TRBJ2-1; a weak D match, TRBD2 (6 bases). Germline assignment: CDR1 LGHDT and CDR2 YNNKEL (reference sequence). The CDR3 covers 20 residues. V was trimmed by 0 bases and J by 9 bases, leaving 30 bases between them. CDR3 region: CASSQEWGVLRLRRGPEQFF. The CDR3 nucleotides are TGTGCCAGCAGCCAAGAGTGGGGGGTGTTGAGGCTGCGACGTGGCCCTGAGCAGTTCTTC.

The chain has TRBV24-1 and TRBJ2-1; maybe TRBD2 (6 bases). V was trimmed by 9 bases and J by 10 bases, leaving 12 bases between them. This CDR3 contains 11 residues. Germline V CDR1 and CDR2: KGHDR, SFDVKD. The CDR3 protein is CATGGALEQFF. The CDR3 DNA reads TGTGCCACCGGAGGGGCTTTGGAGCAGTTCTTC.